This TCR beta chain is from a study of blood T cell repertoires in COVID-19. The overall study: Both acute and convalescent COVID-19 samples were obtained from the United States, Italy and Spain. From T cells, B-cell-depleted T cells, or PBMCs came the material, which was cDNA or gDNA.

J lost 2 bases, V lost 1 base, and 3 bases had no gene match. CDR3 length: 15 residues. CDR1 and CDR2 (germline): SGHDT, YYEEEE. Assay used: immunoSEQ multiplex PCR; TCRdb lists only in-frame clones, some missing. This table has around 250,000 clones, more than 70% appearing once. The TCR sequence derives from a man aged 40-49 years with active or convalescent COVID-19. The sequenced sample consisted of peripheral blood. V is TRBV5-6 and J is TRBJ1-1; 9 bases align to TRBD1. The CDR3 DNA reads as TGTGCCAGCAGCTTGCGGGGACAGGGTAACACTGAAGCTTTCTTT. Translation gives CASSLRGQGNTEAFF.